This TCR beta chain stems from a study of T cells expressing NK-cell markers (dated by TCRdb to 2020 to 2021). In the study overall: TCR beta-chain repertoires were profiled in sorted CD3+CD56+NKG2C+, CD3+CD56+NKG2C- and CD3+CD56-NKG2C+ T-cell subsets from several donors. Among the eight sequenced donors, only one was HCMV-seronegative, while the other seven were HCMV-seropositive. The study sequenced eight donors, all healthy volunteers chosen at random: three men and five women. The libraries were sequenced on Illumina HiSeq 2000/2500, MiSeq or NextSeq, producing 2 x 150 bp reads. Overall study outcomes, separate from this receptor: Those dominant clonotypes were again the most abundant among CD3+CD56-NKG2C+ cells in several donors, at about 25-60.1%. Whether the expanded NKG2C-expressing T cell clones were specific for HCMV antigens was left unclear. In 6 or 7 donors, the dominant CD3+CD56+NKG2C+ clonotypes ranked among the top 10 CD8+ clonotypes, making up about 1.0-8% of CD8+ T cells.

As regards this clonotype: Its target antigen remains unknown.

To determine HCMV serostatus, a commercial ELISA kit was used to detect HCMV-specific IgG in serum. Peripheral blood mononuclear cells were isolated from blood by Ficoll density gradient centrifugation. The sequencer listed for this sample is Illumina HiSeq 2000. TCR beta cDNA libraries were prepared using 5'RACE template switching, which introduced a universal primer site and unique molecular identifiers. cDNA synthesis was primed from the TCR beta constant segment, followed by two successive PCR amplification steps. From the authors' description of their analysis: Reads were demultiplexed and grouped by UMI with MIGEC, and clonotypes were assembled and quantified with MiTCR. To exclude erroneous sequences, only TCR cDNA sequences supported by at least two reads were retained. The tcR package was used for downstream repertoire analysis, and clonotypes were matched between fractions using CDR3 nucleotide sequence together with V segment. VDJmatch was used to annotate antigen specificity against VDJdb, with one amino acid substitution in CDR3 permitted. Based on TCRdb reprocessing of the reads, there is one entry per CDR3 protein sequence, and DNA is missing. These V and J calls rely on TCRdb rather than the paper's analysis. This sample's table carries around 550,000 distinct CDR3 sequences. The top ten constitute approximately 3.6% of the sample.

Measured from the cysteine to the phenylalanine, the CDR3 is 15 residues long. A DNA sequence was not provided. Per the germline V gene, SNHLY is the CDR1 and FYNNEI is the CDR2. The sample consisted of blood T cells: a sorted CD56 or NKG2C T cell subset, CD4+ or CD8+ T cells, or bulk PBMC T cells (not recorded which). The receptor comes from a man between 18 and 35 years old in good health. Donor details come from another sample of the same person, matched by shared clones. This chain joins TRBV2 to TRBJ2-2; the TCRdb D gene call, TRBD1, has no DNA to confirm it. CDR3 region: CASSIRDTNTGELFF.